Presented here are 14 T cell receptor beta chains from one specimen sequenced in a study of T cell responses to AZD1222 COVID-19 vaccine. Produced via immunoSEQ multiplex PCR; TCRdb's table is partial and in-frame only. The sample includes approximately 170,000 clones, about 90% seen only once; the top ten take around 1%. This specimen was peripheral blood, taken 28 days after the second AZD1222 dose. The receptors derive from an adult who received the AZD1222 COVID-19 vaccine.

This chain links TRBV9 with TRBJ1-6, with a tentative D call TRBD1 (6 bases). The germline gives CDR1 SGDLS, CDR2 YYNGEE. The CDR3 consists of 15 residues. With 4 bases removed from V and 7 bases from J, the gap between germline ends came to 15 bases. DNA for the CDR3: TGTGCCAGCAGCTCGACGGGGGCAGGGAATTCACCCCTCCACTTT. This gives the protein CASSSTGAGNSPLHF. Full variable domain (outside the CDR3, taken from reference TRBV9 and TRBJ1-6): DSGVTQTPKHLITATGQRVTLRCSPRSGDLSVYWYQQSLDQGLQFLIQYYNGEERAKGNILERFSAQQFPDLHSELNLSSLELGDSALYFCASSSTGAGNSPLHFGNGTRLTVT.

The rearrangement uses TRBV18 and TRBJ2-2; D may be TRBD1 (6 bases). Trimming stripped 4 bases from V and 2 bases from J, with 17 bases between. Germline CDR1 reads KGHSH; CDR2 reads LQKENI. The CDR3 consists of 17 residues. CDR3 loop: CASSHSLDRTNTGELFF. The CDR3 DNA follows: TGTGCCAGCTCACACTCCCTCGACAGGACCAACACCGGGGAGCTGTTTTTT.

CDR3 coding DNA: TGTGCCAGCAGCTTCCAGGTCTATGGCTACACCTTC. This translates into CASSFQVYGYTF. The J gene is TRBJ1-2, the V gene TRBV7-2; D remains unclear. This CDR3 is built from 12 residues. The ends were cut back, 3 bases at V and 4 bases at J, with 6 bases in the middle. Germline-derived CDR1 and CDR2 are SGHTA and FQGNSA.

The chain recombines TRBV7-8 with TRBJ2-5; unclear D gene. Trimming cost V 5 bases and J 2 bases, with 9 bases left between them. Germline V lookup: CDR1 SGHVS, CDR2 FQNEAQ. The CDR3 consists of 13 residues. The CDR3: CASSQVYQETQYF. DNA for the CDR3: TGTGCCAGCAGCCAAGTATATCAAGAGACCCAGTACTTC. Full variable domain (missing parts from reference TRBV7-8 and TRBJ2-5): GAGVSQSPRYKVAKRGQDVALRCDPISGHVSLFWYQQALGQGPEFLTYFQNEAQLDKSGLPSDRFFAERPEGSVSTLKIQRTQQEDSAVYLCASSQVYQETQYFGPGTRLLVL.

The chain links TRBV13 to TRBJ1-3, with TRBD1 as a possible D gene (6 bases). The CDR3 sequence is 17 residues long. Trimming left V 4 bases short and J 2 bases short, with 18 bases between. Germline V gene lookup returns CDR1 PRHDT and CDR2 FYEKMQ (reference sequence). The CDR3 here is CASSSSLDRFTGNTIYF. The CDR3 DNA is TGTGCCAGCAGCTCCTCCCTCGACAGGTTCACTGGAAACACCATATATTTT.

The rearrangement links TRBV7-9 to TRBJ1-2; no firm D call. The CDR3 consists of 13 residues. V was clipped by 1 base and J by 4 bases, with 7 bases between them. The germline V gene encodes CDR1 SEHNR and CDR2 FQNEAQ (reference sequence). The DNA of the CDR3 is TGTGCCAGCAGCTTAGATTGGGGCTATGGCTACACCTTC. Translating gives CASSLDWGYGYTF.

The V call is TRBV25-1, the J call TRBJ1-1; D is uncertain. V lost 3 bases and J 12 bases, leaving 8 bases between the germline ends. Germline CDR1 MGHDK, CDR2 SYGVNS. The CDR3 is made up of 10 amino acids. The CDR3 bases are TGTGCCAGCAGTGACTTTAGGACTTTCTTT. Protein sequence: CASSDFRTFF.

The J gene is TRBJ2-2, the V gene TRBV5-4; tentative D call: TRBD2 (6 bases). The ends were cut back, 0 bases at V and 2 bases at J, with 8 bases in the middle. CDR1 and CDR2 (germline): SGHNT, YYREEE (reference sequence). The CDR3 has 15 amino acids. CDR3 coding DNA: TGTGCCAGCAGCTTGGGCGGGGCAAACACCGGGGAGCTGTTTTTT. Its protein is CASSLGGANTGELFF.

The J gene is TRBJ2-2, the V gene TRBV7-6; 8 bases align to TRBD1. The CDR3 has 15 amino acids. Germline V gene data show CDR1 as SGHVS and CDR2 as FNYEAQ. The ends lost 5 bases at V and 1 base at J; junction bases unmatched: 3. The CDR3 nucleotides are TGTGCCAGCAGCCTAGGGACAGGGAACACCGGGGAGCTGTTTTTT. This sequence encodes CASSLGTGNTGELFF.

This chain joins TRBV13 and TRBJ1-5, with 7 bases identical to TRBD1. This CDR3 is built from 14 residues. The V gene end was trimmed by 5 bases and the J gene end by 3 bases; junction bases not matched to a gene: 4. Looked up from germline, CDR1 is PRHDT and CDR2 is FYEKMQ (reference sequence). The CDR3, as DNA: TGTGCCAGCAGCCTCGGACAGGACAATCAGCCCCAGCATTTT. Its protein is CASSLGQDNQPQHF. The whole variable domain, remainder taken from reference TRBV13 and TRBJ1-5, is AAGVIQSPRHLIKEKRETATLKCYPIPRHDTVYWYQQGPGQDPQFLISFYEKMQSDKGSIPDRFSAQQFSDYHSELNMSSLELGDSALYFCASSLGQDNQPQHFGDGTRLSIL.

CDR3 protein: CASSLQPNTEAFF. The CDR3 DNA follows: TGTGCCAGCAGCCTCCAACCCAATACTGAAGCTTTCTTT. The chain combines TRBV7-3 with TRBJ1-1; no definite D call. Germline V gene sequence: CDR1 SGHTA, CDR2 FQGTGA. Trimming cost V 5 bases and J 5 bases, with 12 bases left between them. The CDR3 runs 13 residues.

The CDR3 DNA reads TGTGCCAGCAGCTTCAGAGAGCAACAGGGACAGGGTGGCTACACCTTC. This sequence encodes CASSFREQQGQGGYTF. This rearrangement joins TRBV7-2 to TRBJ1-2, with TRBD1 matching over 9 bases. The trim removed 3 bases at V and 7 bases at J, leaving 12 bases unmatched. The CDR3 length is 16 residues. Germline values: CDR1 SGHTA, CDR2 FQGNSA.

The V gene is TRBV12-3 or TRBV12-4, the J gene TRBJ1-1; D possibly corresponds to TRBD1 (6 bases). V dropped 5 bases and J dropped 5 bases, with 9 bases sitting between them. CDR3 length: 12 residues. The CDR3 reads CASSPGQTEAFF. The CDR3 DNA reads TGTGCCAGCAGTCCCGGACAGACTGAAGCTTTCTTT.

J is TRBJ1-1 and V is TRBV5-6; 7 bases fit TRBD1. The CDR3 sequence is 15 residues long. V trimming: 4 bases; J trimming: 0 bases; junction bases outside the gene matches: 6. Germline-derived CDR1 and CDR2 are SGHDT and YYEEEE. CDR3: CASSPAGGLNTEAFF. Here the CDR3 DNA reads TGTGCCAGCAGCCCGGCAGGGGGTTTGAACACTGAAGCTTTCTTT.